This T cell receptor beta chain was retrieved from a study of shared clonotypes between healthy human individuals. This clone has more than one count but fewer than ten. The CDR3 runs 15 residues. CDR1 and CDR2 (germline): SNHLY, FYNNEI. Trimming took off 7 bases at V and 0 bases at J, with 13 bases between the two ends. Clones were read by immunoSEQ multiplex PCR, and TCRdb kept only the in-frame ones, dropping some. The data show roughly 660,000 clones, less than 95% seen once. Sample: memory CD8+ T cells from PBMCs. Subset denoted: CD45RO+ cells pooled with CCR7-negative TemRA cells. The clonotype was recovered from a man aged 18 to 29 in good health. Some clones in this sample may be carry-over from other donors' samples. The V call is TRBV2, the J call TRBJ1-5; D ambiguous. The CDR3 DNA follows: TGTGCCAGCACCCTACACCCTGATAGCAATCAGCCCCAGCATTTT. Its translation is CASTLHPDSNQPQHF.